Each of the 24 T cell receptor beta chains below was sequenced from the same sample in a study of patients and donors after allogeneic stem cell transplantation. TCRdb itself ran the RT-PCR reads through MiXCR, one entry per CDR3 protein. The sample consists of 70,000 to 95,000 distinct CDR3 sequences, roughly 4.9% of them appearing once. The specimen sequenced was blood, either unsorted or a sorted T cell fraction (not recorded which). All receptors come from a human donor who was either an allogeneic HSCT recipient or a stem cell or donor lymphocyte infusion donor (not recorded which). It is not recorded whose cells these are; they may come from a transplant donor.

This clonotype was seen many times. J is TRBJ2-5 and V is TRBV5-1; 10 nucleotides match TRBD2. This CDR3 comprises 14 residues. Germline lookup yields CDR1 SGHRS and CDR2 YFSETQ. V was clipped by 3 bases and J by 2 bases; unmatched bases: 1. CDR3: CASSWTSGQETQYF. CDR3 nucleotide sequence: TGCGCCAGCAGCTGGACTAGCGGACAAGAGACCCAGTACTTC.

This clonotype was seen ten or more times. The V call is TRBV6-2 or TRBV6-3, the J call TRBJ1-2; D is perhaps TRBD1 (5 bases). The CDR3 length is 12 residues. Between the trimmed V and J ends, which lost 6 bases and 4 bases, there was a span of 9 bases. Germline CDR1 and CDR2: MNHEY and SVGEGT. The CDR3 nucleotides are TGTGCCAGCAGCCAGGACACCTATGGCTACACCTTC. Its protein product is CASSQDTYGYTF.

Many counts were recorded for this clonotype. V usage is TRBV20-1 and J usage is TRBJ1-1, with D tentatively TRBD1 (6 bases). CDR3 length: 15 amino acids. The V end was cut by 0 bases, the J end by 1 base, with 12 bases between. CDR1 is DFQATT, CDR2 SNEGSKA, per germline (reference sequence). Written as DNA, the CDR3 is TGCAGTGCTAGAGACCCCAGGGGAACGAACACTGAAGCTTTCTTT. This sequence encodes CSARDPRGTNTEAFF.

The rearrangement uses TRBV20-1 and TRBJ2-3; 8 nucleotides agree with TRBD2. From germline, CDR1 is DFQATT and CDR2 SNEGSKA (reference sequence). CDR3 length: 15 amino acids. V trimming: 1 base; J trimming: 7 bases; junction bases outside the gene matches: 10. CDR3 DNA: TGCAGTGCTAGAGTCCCGAGCGGGGGTACGCATACGCAGTATTTT. Its translation: CSARVPSGGTHTQYF.

Concerning this clonotype: One base away lies a much larger clone, so this may be a sequencing read error. It is likely a read error, because the conserved phenylalanine at the end of the CDR3 is missing. V gene TRBV28 combines with J gene TRBJ2-1; 9 nucleotides match TRBD2. With V trimmed by 7 bases and J by 4 bases, 5 bases remained unmatched. From germline, CDR1 is MDHEN and CDR2 SYDVKM. This CDR3 region has 14 residues. CDR3 sequence (DNA): TGTGCCAGCAAAGAGACTAGCGGATACAATGAGCAGTTCCTC. Its translation is CASKETSGYNEQFL.

This chain uses TRBV4-1 with TRBJ2-1; D remains ambiguous. Per germline, CDR1 MGHRA and CDR2 YSYEKL. Trimming stripped 2 bases from V and 4 bases from J, with 12 bases between. The CDR3 contains 15 residues. CDR3 amino acids: CASSQPAGRYNEQFF. CDR3 nucleotide sequence: TGCGCCAGCAGCCAACCGGCTGGGCGGTACAATGAGCAGTTCTTC.

This clonotype was recorded many times. The gene calls are TRBV2 and TRBJ2-3; D ambiguous. Trimming pared 2 bases from V and 2 bases from J, leaving 5 bases between. The CDR3 loop spans 13 amino acids. Germline CDR1 reads SNHLY; CDR2 reads FYNNEI. The CDR3 reads CASSEQFTDTQYF. The CDR3 nucleotides read TGTGCCAGCAGTGAACAATTCACAGATACGCAGTATTTT.

This clonotype has ten or more counts. The rearrangement joins TRBV28 to TRBJ2-2; 7 nucleotides match TRBD2. The V gene's germline CDR1 is MDHEN and CDR2 SYDVKM. The ends lost 3 bases at V and 0 bases at J; junction bases unmatched: 7. There are 17 residues in the CDR3. The DNA for the CDR3 is TGTGCCAGCAGTTTGGGGCTGGCGGGGGCGAACACCGGGGAGCTGTTTTTT. Translated: CASSLGLAGANTGELFF.

The chain combines TRBV18 with TRBJ2-3, with TRBD1 matching 9 bases. CDR1 is KGHSH and CDR2 is LQKENI in the germline V gene. The V gene end was trimmed by 4 bases and the J gene end by 1 base; junction bases not matched to a gene: 6. The CDR3 consists of 16 residues. The CDR3 loop is CASSLKRTGGTDTQYF. The DNA of the CDR3 is TGTGCCAGCTCACTTAAAAGGACAGGGGGCACAGATACGCAGTATTTT.

This clonotype was seen repeatedly, ten times or more. The CDR3 DNA reads as TGTGCCAGCTCACCCCGACAGGGGGGGACTAATGAAAAACTGTTTTTT. As protein: CASSPRQGGTNEKLFF. This chain joins TRBV18 and TRBJ1-4; 9 bases align to TRBD1. This CDR3 is built from 16 residues. V lost 3 bases, J lost 2 bases, and 4 bases stayed unmatched. Looked up from germline, CDR1 is KGHSH and CDR2 is LQKENI.

This clonotype was observed many times. The CDR3 region is CSASLGLNNSPLHF. CDR3 bases: TGCAGTGCTAGTTTGGGACTAAATAATTCACCCCTCCACTTT. The chain recombines TRBV20-1 with TRBJ1-6; tentatively, D is TRBD1 (5 bases). The V end was cut by 3 bases, the J end by 5 bases, with 11 bases between. Germline lookup yields CDR1 DFQATT and CDR2 SNEGSKA (reference sequence). The CDR3 consists of 14 residues.

Only a few counts were recorded for this clonotype. The chain links TRBV28 to TRBJ1-4; possible D gene TRBD1, 6 bases. CDR3 length: 14 amino acids. Germline V gene sequence: CDR1 MDHEN, CDR2 SYDVKM. With 3 bases removed from V and 6 bases from J, the gap between germline ends came to 11 bases. CDR3 sequence (DNA): TGTGCCAGCAGTTTGGACAGAGAGGATGAAAAACTGTTTTTT. Its translation: CASSLDREDEKLFF.

This clonotype showed up many times. V and J are TRBV10-3 and TRBJ2-1; 10 bases line up with TRBD2. CDR1 and CDR2 (germline): ENHRY, SYGVKD. The junction had 7 bases not matched to a gene; V was cut back by 4 bases and J by 7 bases. This CDR3 has 15 amino acids. This CDR3 reads CAISGGLAPGNEQFF. The CDR3 DNA reads TGTGCCATCAGTGGGGGACTAGCGCCAGGTAATGAGCAGTTCTTC.

This clonotype came up many times. V gene TRBV7-9 combines with J gene TRBJ1-6; maybe TRBD1 (5 bases). Trimming cost V 1 base and J 9 bases, with 10 bases left between them. Germline CDR1 and CDR2: SEHNR and FQNEAQ (reference sequence). The CDR3 runs to 14 residues. The CDR3 loop is CASSLGTSGSPLHF. CDR3 nucleotides: TGTGCCAGCAGCTTAGGGACATCTGGTTCACCCCTCCACTTT.

This clonotype was recorded many times. V usage is TRBV7-9 and J usage is TRBJ1-4; tentative D call: TRBD1 (6 bases). V was trimmed by 5 bases and J by 7 bases, leaving 20 bases between them. Germline V lookup: CDR1 SEHNR, CDR2 FQNEAQ (reference sequence). The CDR3 consists of 16 residues. The CDR3 DNA sequence: TGTGCCAGCAGCCCACACCTGGGGGGGCGGGGTGAAAAACTGTTTTTT. This encodes CASSPHLGGRGEKLFF.

This clonotype was seen ten or more times. CDR3: CASSRDTSGGADTQYF. The CDR3 DNA reads as TGTGCCAGCTCACGAGATACTAGCGGGGGGGCAGATACGCAGTATTTT. V is TRBV18 and J is TRBJ2-3, with 13 positions matching TRBD2. The CDR3 is 16 amino acids. With V trimmed by 4 bases and J by 4 bases, 5 bases remained unmatched. Germline CDR1 and CDR2: KGHSH and LQKENI.

There are many counts of this clonotype. The chain recombines TRBV5-8 with TRBJ2-7; 8 positions agree with TRBD1. The CDR3 has 14 residues. Germline V gene data show CDR1 as SGHTS and CDR2 as YDEGEE. V lost 1 base to trimming and J lost 2 bases; unmatched junction nucleotides: 2. The CDR3 DNA is TGTGCCAGCAGCTTGCAGGGGGCGACCTACGAGCAGTACTTC. It is translated as CASSLQGATYEQYF.

This clonotype has only a few counts. The chain has TRBV7-3 and TRBJ2-2, with D possibly being TRBD1 or TRBD2 (5 bases each). Trimming took off 3 bases at V and 6 bases at J, with 8 bases between the two ends. The CDR3 covers 13 residues. CDR1 and CDR2 (germline): SGHTA, FQGTGA. This CDR3 is CASSFRGAGELFF. CDR3 in DNA: TGTGCCAGCAGCTTCCGAGGGGCCGGGGAGCTGTTTTTT.

In this sample, this clonotype turned up many times. The chain has TRBV2 and TRBJ1-1, with 8 positions matching TRBD1. The CDR3 totals 14 residues. CDR1 and CDR2 (germline): SNHLY, FYNNEI. V shed 6 bases and J 1 base; nucleotides not matched to a gene: 4. The CDR3 DNA reads as TGTGCCAGCAGCCTCAGGGGGCAGAACACTGAAGCTTTCTTT. Residues: CASSLRGQNTEAFF.

Many counts were recorded for this clonotype. This CDR3 reads CASSPQTGDYGYTF. For the CDR3, the DNA is TGCGCCAGCAGCCCACAGACAGGGGATTATGGCTACACCTTC. The chain couples TRBV5-1 to TRBJ1-2; 8 nucleotides agree with TRBD1. Per germline, CDR1 SGHRS and CDR2 YFSETQ. With V trimmed by 4 bases and J by 5 bases, 7 bases remained unmatched. The CDR3 contains 14 residues.

This clonotype was recorded many times. The chain has TRBV20-1 and TRBJ2-3; 8 bases align to TRBD2. The CDR3 is 17 amino acids. Germline trimming cut 6 bases from V and 3 bases from J; bases unmatched to any gene: 17. Germline V gene sequence: CDR1 DFQATT, CDR2 SNEGSKA (reference sequence). CDR3 in amino acids: CSAIQPLTAGVTDTQYF. For the CDR3, the DNA is TGCAGTGCCATCCAACCACTTACAGCGGGAGTGACAGATACGCAGTATTTT.

The chain combines TRBV10-2 with TRBJ1-2, with D perhaps matching TRBD1 (6 bases). CDR3 length: 14 amino acids. The V gene lost 6 bases and the J gene lost 7 bases, with 18 bases spanning the gap. CDR1 and CDR2 (germline): WSHSY, SAAADI. The DNA of the CDR3 is TGCGCCAGCAGCCCTGGAGAGGGGGTGGGTGGCTACACCTTC. Translation: CASSPGEGVGGYTF.

The table lists this clonotype with many counts. The chain links TRBV20-1 to TRBJ2-1; TRBD2 matches at 8 bases. J gave up 3 bases and V 5 bases, and 9 bases lay outside the gene matches. The CDR3 is made up of 15 amino acids. Germline V gene sequence: CDR1 DFQATT, CDR2 SNEGSKA (reference sequence). CDR3 bases: TGCAGTGCTCCGATAGCGGGGAGAGACTACAATGAGCAGTTCTTC. Translating it yields CSAPIAGRDYNEQFF.

This clonotype was counted only a few times. The chain is built from TRBV7-2 and TRBJ2-5; 7 nucleotides agree with TRBD2. This CDR3 is 17 amino acids long. CDR1 SGHTA and CDR2 FQGNSA come from the germline V gene. The V and J ends lost 1 base and 5 bases, in that order; junction bases with no gene match: 13. The CDR3, as DNA: TGTGCCAGCAGCTTAGAGGACCGGCGGCGGGGGAGGGAGACCCAGTACTTC. Its translation is CASSLEDRRRGRETQYF.